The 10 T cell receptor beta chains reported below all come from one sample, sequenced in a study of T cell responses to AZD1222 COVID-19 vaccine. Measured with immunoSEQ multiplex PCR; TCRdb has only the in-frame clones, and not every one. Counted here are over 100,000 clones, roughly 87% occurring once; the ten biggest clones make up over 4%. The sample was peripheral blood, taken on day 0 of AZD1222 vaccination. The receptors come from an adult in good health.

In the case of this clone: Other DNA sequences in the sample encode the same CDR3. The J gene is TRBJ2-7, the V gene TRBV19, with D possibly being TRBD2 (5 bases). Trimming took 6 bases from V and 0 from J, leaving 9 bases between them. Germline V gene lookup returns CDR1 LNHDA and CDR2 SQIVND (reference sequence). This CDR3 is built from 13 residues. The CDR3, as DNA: TGTGCCAGTAGCACGGGAAACTCCTACGAGCAGTACTTC. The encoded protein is CASSTGNSYEQYF.

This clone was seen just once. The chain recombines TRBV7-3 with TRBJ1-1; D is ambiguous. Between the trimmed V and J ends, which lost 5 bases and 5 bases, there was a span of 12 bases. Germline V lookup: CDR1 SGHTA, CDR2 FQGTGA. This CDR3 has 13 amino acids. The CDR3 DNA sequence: TGTGCCAGCAGCCCCTCGCGGGGAACTGAAGCTTTCTTT. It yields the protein CASSPSRGTEAFF.

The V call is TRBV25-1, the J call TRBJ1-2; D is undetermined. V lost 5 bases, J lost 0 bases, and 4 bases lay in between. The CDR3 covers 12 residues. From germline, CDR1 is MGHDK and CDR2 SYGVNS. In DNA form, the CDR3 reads TGTGCCAGCAGTCGCGCTAACTATGGCTACACCTTC. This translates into CASSRANYGYTF.

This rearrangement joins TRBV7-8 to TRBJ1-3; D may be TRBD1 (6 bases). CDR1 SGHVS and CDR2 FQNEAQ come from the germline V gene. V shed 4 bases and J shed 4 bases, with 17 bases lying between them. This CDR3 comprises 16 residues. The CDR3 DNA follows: TGTGCCAGCAGCTCTGGACAGTATGGAGGAGGAAACACCATATATTTT. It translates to CASSSGQYGGGNTIYF.

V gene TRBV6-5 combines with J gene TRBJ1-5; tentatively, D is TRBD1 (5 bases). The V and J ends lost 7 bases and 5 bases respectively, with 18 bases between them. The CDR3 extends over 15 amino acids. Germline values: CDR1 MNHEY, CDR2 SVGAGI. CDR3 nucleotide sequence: TGTGCCAGCAACCCTTCCGGGGGGGGAGATCAGCCCCAGCATTTT. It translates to CASNPSGGGDQPQHF.

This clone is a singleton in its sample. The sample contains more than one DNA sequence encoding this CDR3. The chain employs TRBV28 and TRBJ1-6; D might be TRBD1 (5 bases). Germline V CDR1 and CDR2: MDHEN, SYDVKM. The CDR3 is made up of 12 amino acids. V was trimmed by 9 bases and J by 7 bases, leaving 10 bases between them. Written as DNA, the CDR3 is TGTGCCAGTAGGGGTCCAAATTCACCCCTCCACTTT. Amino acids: CASRGPNSPLHF.

Written as DNA, the CDR3 is TGCGCCAGCAGCCAAGGCCTAGGGAGTCCCCAGCATTTT. Its translation is CASSQGLGSPQHF. The rearrangement joins TRBV4-3 to TRBJ1-5; D not resolved. The V end lost 1 base, the J end lost 10 bases, and 11 bases lay between the germline ends. Germline V lookup: CDR1 LGHNA, CDR2 YSLEER. The CDR3 is 13 amino acids.

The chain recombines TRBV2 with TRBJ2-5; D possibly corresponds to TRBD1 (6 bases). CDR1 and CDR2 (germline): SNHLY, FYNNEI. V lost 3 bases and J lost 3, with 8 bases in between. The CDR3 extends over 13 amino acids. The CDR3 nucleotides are TGTGCCAGCAGTGATTCAGGGGAAGAGACCCAGTACTTC. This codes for CASSDSGEETQYF.

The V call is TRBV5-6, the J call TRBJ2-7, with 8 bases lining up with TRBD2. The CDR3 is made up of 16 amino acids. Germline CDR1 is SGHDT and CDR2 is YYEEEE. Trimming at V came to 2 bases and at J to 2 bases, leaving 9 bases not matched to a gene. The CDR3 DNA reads TGTGCCAGCAGCTTATTCGACGGGAGGGTGACCTACGAGCAGTACTTC. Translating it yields CASSLFDGRVTYEQYF.

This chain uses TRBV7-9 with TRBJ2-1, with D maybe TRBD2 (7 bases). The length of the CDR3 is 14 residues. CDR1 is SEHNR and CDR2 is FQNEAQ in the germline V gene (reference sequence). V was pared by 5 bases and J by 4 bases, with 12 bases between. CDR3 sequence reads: CASSPRGAYNEQFF. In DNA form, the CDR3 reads TGTGCCAGCAGCCCCCGGGGGGCTTACAATGAGCAGTTCTTC.